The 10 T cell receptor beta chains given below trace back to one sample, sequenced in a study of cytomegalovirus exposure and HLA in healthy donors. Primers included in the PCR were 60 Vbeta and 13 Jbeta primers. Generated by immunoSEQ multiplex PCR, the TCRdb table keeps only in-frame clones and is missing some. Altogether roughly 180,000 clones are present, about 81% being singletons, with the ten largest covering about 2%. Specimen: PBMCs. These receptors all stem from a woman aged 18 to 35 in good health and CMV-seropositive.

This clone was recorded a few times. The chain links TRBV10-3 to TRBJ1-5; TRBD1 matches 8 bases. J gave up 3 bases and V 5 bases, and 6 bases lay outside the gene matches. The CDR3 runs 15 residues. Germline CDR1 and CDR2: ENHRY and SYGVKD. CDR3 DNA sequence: TGTGCCATCAGTACCGGGACAGGACTCAATCAGCCCCAGCATTTT. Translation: CAISTGTGLNQPQHF.

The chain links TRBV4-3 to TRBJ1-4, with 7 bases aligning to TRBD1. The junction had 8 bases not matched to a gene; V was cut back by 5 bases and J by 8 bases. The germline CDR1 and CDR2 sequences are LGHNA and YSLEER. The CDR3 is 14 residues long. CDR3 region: CASSARGKREKLFF. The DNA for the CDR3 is TGCGCCAGCAGCGCCAGGGGGAAAAGGGAAAAACTGTTTTTT.

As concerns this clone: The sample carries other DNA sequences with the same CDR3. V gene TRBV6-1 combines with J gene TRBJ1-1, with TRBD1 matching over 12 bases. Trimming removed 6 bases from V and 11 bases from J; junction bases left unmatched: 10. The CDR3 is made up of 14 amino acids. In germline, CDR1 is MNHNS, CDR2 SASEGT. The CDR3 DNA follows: TGTGCCAGCAGGCCGGGACAGGGGGCAAGGGGCGCTTTCTTT. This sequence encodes CASRPGQGARGAFF.

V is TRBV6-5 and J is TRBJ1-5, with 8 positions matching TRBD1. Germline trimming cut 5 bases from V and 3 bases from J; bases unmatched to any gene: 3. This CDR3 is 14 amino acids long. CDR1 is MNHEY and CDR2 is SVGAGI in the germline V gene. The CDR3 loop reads CASSQGAINQPQHF. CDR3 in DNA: TGTGCCAGCAGTCAGGGGGCGATCAATCAGCCCCAGCATTTT.

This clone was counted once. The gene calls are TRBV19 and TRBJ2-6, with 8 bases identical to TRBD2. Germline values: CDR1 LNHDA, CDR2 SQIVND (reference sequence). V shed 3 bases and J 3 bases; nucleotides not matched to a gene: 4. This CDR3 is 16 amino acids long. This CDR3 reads CASSIPGTSGANVLTF. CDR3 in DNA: TGTGCCAGTAGTATCCCCGGGACTAGTGGGGCCAACGTCCTGACTTTC.

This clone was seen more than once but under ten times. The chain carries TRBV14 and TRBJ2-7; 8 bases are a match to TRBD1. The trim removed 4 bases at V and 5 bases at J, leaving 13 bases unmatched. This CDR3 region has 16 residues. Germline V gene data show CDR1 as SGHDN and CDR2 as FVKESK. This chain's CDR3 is CASSPGGVGGRDEQYF. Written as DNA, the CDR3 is TGTGCCAGCAGCCCAGGGGGCGTAGGGGGAAGGGACGAGCAGTACTTC.

The CDR3 bases are TGTGCCAGCAGTCGGACACCCTACGAGCAGTACTTC. This gives the protein CASSRTPYEQYF. The chain carries TRBV28 and TRBJ2-7; D possibly corresponds to TRBD1 (5 bases). The CDR3 length is 12 residues. Trimming shortened V by 5 bases and J by 2 bases, and 7 bases separated the two germline ends. Per the germline V gene, CDR1 is MDHEN and CDR2 is SYDVKM.

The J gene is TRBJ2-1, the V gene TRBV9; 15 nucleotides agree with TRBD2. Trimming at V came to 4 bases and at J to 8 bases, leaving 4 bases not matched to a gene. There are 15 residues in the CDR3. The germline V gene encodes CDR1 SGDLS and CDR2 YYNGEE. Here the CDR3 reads CASSQGLAGGDEQFF. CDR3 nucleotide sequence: TGTGCCAGCAGCCAAGGACTAGCGGGGGGGGATGAGCAGTTCTTC. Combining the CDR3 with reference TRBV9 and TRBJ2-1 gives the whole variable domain DSGVTQTPKHLITATGQRVTLRCSPRSGDLSVYWYQQSLDQGLQFLIQYYNGEERAKGNILERFSAQQFPDLHSELNLSSLELGDSALYFCASSQGLAGGDEQFFGPGTRLTVL.

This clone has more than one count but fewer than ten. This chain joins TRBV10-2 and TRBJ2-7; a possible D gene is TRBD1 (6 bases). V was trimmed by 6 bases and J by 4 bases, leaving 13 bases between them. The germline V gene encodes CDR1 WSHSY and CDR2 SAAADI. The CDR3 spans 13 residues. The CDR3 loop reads CASRYSGQYEQYF. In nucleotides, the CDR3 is TGCGCCAGCAGATATTCAGGACAGTACGAGCAGTACTTC.

CDR3 in DNA: TGTGCCAGCAGCCCCGGGTGGAGCTCCTACAATGAGCAGTTCTTC. Translating gives CASSPGWSSYNEQFF. J is TRBJ2-1 and V is TRBV5-8; D is unresolved. The CDR3 has 15 amino acids. The V and J ends lost 4 bases and 0 bases respectively, with 11 bases between them. The germline CDR1 and CDR2 sequences are SGHTS and YDEGEE.